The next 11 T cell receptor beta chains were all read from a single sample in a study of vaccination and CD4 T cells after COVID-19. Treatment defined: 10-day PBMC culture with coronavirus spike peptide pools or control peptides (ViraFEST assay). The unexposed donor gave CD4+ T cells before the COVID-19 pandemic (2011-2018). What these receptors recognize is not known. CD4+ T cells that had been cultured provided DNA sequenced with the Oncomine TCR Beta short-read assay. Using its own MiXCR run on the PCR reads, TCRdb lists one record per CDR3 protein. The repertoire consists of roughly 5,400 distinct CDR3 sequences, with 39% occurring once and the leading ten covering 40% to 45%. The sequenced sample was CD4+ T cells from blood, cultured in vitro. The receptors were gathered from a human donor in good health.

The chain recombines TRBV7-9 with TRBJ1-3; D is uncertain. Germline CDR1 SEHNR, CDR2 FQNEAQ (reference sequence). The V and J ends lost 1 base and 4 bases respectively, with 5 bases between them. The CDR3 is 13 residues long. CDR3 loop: CASSLGTGNTIYF. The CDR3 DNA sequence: TGTGCCAGCAGCTTAGGAACCGGAAACACCATATATTTT.

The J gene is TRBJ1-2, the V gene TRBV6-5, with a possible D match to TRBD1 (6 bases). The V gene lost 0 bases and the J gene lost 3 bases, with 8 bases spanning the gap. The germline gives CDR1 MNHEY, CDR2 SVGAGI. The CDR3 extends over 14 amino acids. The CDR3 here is CASSYSGGDYGYTF. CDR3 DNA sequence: TGTGCCAGCAGTTACTCAGGGGGGGACTATGGCTACACCTTC.

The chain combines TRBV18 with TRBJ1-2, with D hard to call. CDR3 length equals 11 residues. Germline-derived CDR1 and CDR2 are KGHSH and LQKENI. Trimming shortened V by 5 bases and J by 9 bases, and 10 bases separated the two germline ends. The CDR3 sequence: CASSNPESYTF. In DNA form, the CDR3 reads TGTGCCAGCTCAAATCCGGAAAGCTACACCTTC.

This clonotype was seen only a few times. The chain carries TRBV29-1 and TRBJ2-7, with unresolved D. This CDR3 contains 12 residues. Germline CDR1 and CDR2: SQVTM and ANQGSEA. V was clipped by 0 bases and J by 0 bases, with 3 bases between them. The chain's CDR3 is CSVEEGSYEQYF. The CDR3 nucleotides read TGCAGCGTTGAAGAGGGCTCCTACGAGCAGTACTTC.

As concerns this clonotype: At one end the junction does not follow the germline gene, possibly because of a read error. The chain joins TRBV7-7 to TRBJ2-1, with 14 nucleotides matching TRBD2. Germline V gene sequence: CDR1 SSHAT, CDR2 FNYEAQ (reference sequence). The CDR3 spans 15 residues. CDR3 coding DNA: TGTGCTAGCAGCCAGGGACTAGCGGGGGTAGATGAGCAGTTCTTC. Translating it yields CASSQGLAGVDEQFF.

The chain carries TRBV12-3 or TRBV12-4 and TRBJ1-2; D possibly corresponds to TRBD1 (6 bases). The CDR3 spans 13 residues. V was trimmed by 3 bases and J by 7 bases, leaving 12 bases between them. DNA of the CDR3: TGTGCCAGCAGTTTCAGCAACAGGGTTGGCTACACCTTC. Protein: CASSFSNRVGYTF.

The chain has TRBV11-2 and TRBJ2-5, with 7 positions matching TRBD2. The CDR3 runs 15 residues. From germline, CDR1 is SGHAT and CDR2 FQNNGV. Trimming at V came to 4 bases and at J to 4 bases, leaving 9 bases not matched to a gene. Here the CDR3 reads CASSSPVGGGETQYF. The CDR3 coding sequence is TGTGCCAGCAGCTCCCCGGTAGGCGGGGGAGAGACCCAGTACTTC.

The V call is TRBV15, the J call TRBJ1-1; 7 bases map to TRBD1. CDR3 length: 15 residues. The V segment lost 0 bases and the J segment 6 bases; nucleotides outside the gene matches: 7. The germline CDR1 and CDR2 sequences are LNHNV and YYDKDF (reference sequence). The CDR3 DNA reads TGTGCCACCAGCAGAGATCTGAGGGGGCGAGCTGAAGCTTTCTTT. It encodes CATSRDLRGRAEAFF.

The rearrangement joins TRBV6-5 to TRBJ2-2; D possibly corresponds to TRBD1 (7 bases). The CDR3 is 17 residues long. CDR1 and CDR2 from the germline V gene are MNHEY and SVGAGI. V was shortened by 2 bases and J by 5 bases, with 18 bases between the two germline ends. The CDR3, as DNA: TGTGCCAGCAGTTACCCCGTTGGAGGGGGCGATACCGGGGAGCTGTTTTTT. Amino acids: CASSYPVGGGDTGELFF.

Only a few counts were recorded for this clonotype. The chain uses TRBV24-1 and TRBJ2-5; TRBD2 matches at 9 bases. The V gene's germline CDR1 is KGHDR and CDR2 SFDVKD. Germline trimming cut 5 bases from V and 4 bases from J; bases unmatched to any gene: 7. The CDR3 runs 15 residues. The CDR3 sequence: CATSAVSGGGETQYF. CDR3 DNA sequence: TGTGCCACCAGTGCCGTTAGCGGGGGCGGAGAGACCCAGTACTTC.

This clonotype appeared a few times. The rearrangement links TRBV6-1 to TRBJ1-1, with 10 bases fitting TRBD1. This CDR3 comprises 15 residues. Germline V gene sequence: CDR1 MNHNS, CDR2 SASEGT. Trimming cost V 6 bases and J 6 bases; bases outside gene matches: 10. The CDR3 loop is CASSRSGQGRSEAFF. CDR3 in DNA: TGTGCCAGCAGCCGCTCGGGACAGGGGAGATCTGAAGCTTTCTTT.